This entry lists 17 T cell receptor beta chains sequenced from one sample in a study of shared clonotypes between healthy human individuals. TCRdb keeps only in-frame clones here, not all; method: immunoSEQ multiplex PCR. This sample has about 820,000 clones, with nearly 95% found just once. Cells designated naive CD8 were CD45RO-negative and were positively selected for CCR7, with terminally differentiated effector memory CD45RA+ cells excluded. Sequenced input: naive CD8+ T cells sorted from blood. These receptor sequences come from a man aged 25 to 45 in good health.

The rearrangement uses TRBV19 and TRBJ2-3; no reliable D call. The ends were cut back, 4 bases at V and 6 bases at J, with 11 bases in the middle. The CDR3 loop spans 13 amino acids. Germline loops: CDR1 LNHDA, CDR2 SQIVND (reference sequence). For the CDR3, the DNA is TGTGCCAGTAGTAGGGTGACTGGGGATACGCAGTATTTT. It translates to CASSRVTGDTQYF.

The chain links TRBV5-4 to TRBJ2-2, with TRBD2 matching over 14 bases. The V gene end was trimmed by 4 bases and the J gene end by 1 base; junction bases not matched to a gene: 3. The CDR3 runs 17 residues. Germline V CDR1 and CDR2: SGHNT, YYREEE (reference sequence). In DNA, the CDR3 is TGTGCCAGCAGCCCCGGACTAGCGGGAGGGAACACCGGGGAGCTGTTTTTT. Translating it yields CASSPGLAGGNTGELFF.

This sequence joins TRBV6-6 and TRBJ1-1; D is unclear. The CDR3 is 13 amino acids. The ends were cut back, 10 bases at V and 1 base at J, with 13 bases in the middle. Germline V gene data show CDR1 as MNHNY and CDR2 as SVGAGI (reference sequence). The CDR3 loop reads CATALGENTEAFF. Here the CDR3 DNA reads TGTGCCACCGCGCTCGGTGAGAACACTGAAGCTTTCTTT.

The gene calls are TRBV4-1 and TRBJ2-3; 16 bases match TRBD2. Germline V gene data show CDR1 as MGHRA and CDR2 as YSYEKL. Unmatched junction bases numbered 12, after V lost 0 bases and J lost 3 bases. This CDR3 has 21 residues. The CDR3 sequence is CASSQEWPGLAGGLGTDTQYF. The CDR3 nucleotides read TGCGCCAGCAGCCAAGAGTGGCCGGGACTAGCGGGAGGGCTGGGGACAGATACGCAGTATTTT.

As for this clone: The junction and the germline gene differ at one end; a read error may be behind it. Distinct nucleotide sequences in the sample also encode this CDR3. This chain connects TRBV7-9 to TRBJ2-3, with 7 bases fitting TRBD2. Germline CDR1 reads SEHNR; CDR2 reads FQNEAQ (reference sequence). CDR3 length equals 15 residues. The CDR3 coding sequence is TGTGCCAGCAGCCTAGCAGCGGGGCCCACAGATACGCAGTATTTT. Its protein product is CASSLAAGPTDTQYF.

The table lists this clone with a few counts. The rearrangement links TRBV15 to TRBJ1-2, with TRBD1 as a possible D gene (5 bases). Germline-derived CDR1 and CDR2 are LNHNV and YYDKDF (reference sequence). There are 15 residues in the CDR3. V was shortened by 0 bases and J by 4 bases, with 12 bases between the two germline ends. In DNA form, the CDR3 reads TGTGCCACCAGCAGAGATGTCAGGGCTCCCTATGGCTACACCTTC. Encoded protein: CATSRDVRAPYGYTF.

The V gene is TRBV6-1, the J gene TRBJ1-2, with 7 bases fitting TRBD1. The CDR3 is made up of 15 amino acids. In germline, CDR1 is MNHNS, CDR2 SASEGT. V lost 4 bases and J lost 3; bases outside the gene matches: 8. CDR3 region: CASSGPGQRYYGYTF. The CDR3 nucleotides read TGTGCCAGCAGTGGGCCGGGACAGCGTTACTATGGCTACACCTTC.

The rearrangement uses TRBV25-1 and TRBJ2-3; D ambiguous. V dropped 8 bases and J dropped 6 bases, with 15 bases sitting between them. The V gene's germline CDR1 is MGHDK and CDR2 SYGVNS. The CDR3 is 13 amino acids. The CDR3 coding sequence is TGTGCCAGCGTCCCGCGGTCAGCGGATACGCAGTATTTT. It is translated as CASVPRSADTQYF.

The chain joins TRBV7-9 to TRBJ1-2; D possibly corresponds to TRBD1 (5 bases). The CDR3 spans 11 residues. Per the germline V gene, CDR1 is SEHNR and CDR2 is FQNEAQ (reference sequence). The germline V and J ends were trimmed by 5 bases and 13 bases, with 14 bases remaining between them. The CDR3 coding sequence is TGTGCCAGCAGCCCAGCTGGGGCTGCCACCTTC. It is translated as CASSPAGAATF.

The gene calls are TRBV5-6 and TRBJ2-1; TRBD1 is a possible D gene (5 bases). Germline V gene data show CDR1 as SGHDT and CDR2 as YYEEEE. V lost 2 bases to trimming and J lost 0 bases, with 6 bases between them. This CDR3 contains 14 residues. The DNA for the CDR3 is TGTGCCAGCAGCTTAGACAGCTCCTACAATGAGCAGTTCTTC. This translates into CASSLDSSYNEQFF.

The CDR3 here is CASSFAGTRQPQHF. CDR3 sequence (DNA): TGTGCCAGCAGCTTTGCCGGAACTCGGCAGCCCCAGCATTTT. The rearrangement joins TRBV7-9 to TRBJ1-5; D is unclear. Germline values: CDR1 SEHNR, CDR2 FQNEAQ (reference sequence). This CDR3 comprises 14 residues. The germline V and J ends were trimmed by 3 bases and 7 bases, with 13 bases remaining between them.

This rearrangement joins TRBV28 to TRBJ2-3; 13 bases agree with TRBD2. The CDR3 consists of 18 residues. Germline loops: CDR1 MDHEN, CDR2 SYDVKM. The V and J ends lost 7 bases and 3 bases, in that order; junction bases with no gene match: 13. In DNA form, the CDR3 reads TGTGCCAGCACCCCAGGGGAACCGGGACTAGCGGGAACAGATACGCAGTATTTT. It encodes CASTPGEPGLAGTDTQYF.

V is TRBV30 and J is TRBJ2-5; the D gene is possibly TRBD1 (6 bases). The germline CDR1 and CDR2 sequences are GTSNPN and SVGIG (reference sequence). The V and J ends lost 2 bases and 5 bases respectively, with 15 bases between them. This CDR3 contains 14 residues. CDR3 in amino acids: CAWSSTGGVETQYF. The CDR3 region has the DNA TGTGCCTGGAGTTCGACAGGAGGTGTTGAGACCCAGTACTTC.

The J gene is TRBJ2-7, the V gene TRBV29-1; TRBD2 might be the D (6 bases). Trimming cost V 5 bases and J 7 bases, with 15 bases left between them. The CDR3 covers 12 residues. Per germline, CDR1 SQVTM and CDR2 ANQGSEA. CDR3 residues: CSVRTGDGEQYF. The DNA of the CDR3 is TGCAGCGTTCGGACGGGAGACGGGGAGCAGTACTTC.

This clone was counted a single time. CDR3: CASSPQSTFYEQYF. The CDR3 nucleotides read TGTGCCAGCAGTCCTCAGTCGACCTTCTACGAGCAGTACTTC. The chain uses TRBV27 and TRBJ2-7, with D unclear. Germline V lookup: CDR1 MNHEY, CDR2 SMNVEV (reference sequence). V was cut by 5 bases and J by 3 bases, with 14 bases left in between. This CDR3 region has 14 residues.

The chain joins TRBV19 to TRBJ2-1; 8 nucleotides match TRBD2. Germline V gene sequence: CDR1 LNHDA, CDR2 SQIVND (reference sequence). CDR3 length: 15 amino acids. V was pared by 6 bases and J by 4 bases, with 8 bases of the junction left unmatched. The CDR3 DNA reads TGTGCCAGTAGGAAAGCGGGAGTGATGTACAATGAGCAGTTCTTC. It is translated as CASRKAGVMYNEQFF.

The J gene is TRBJ1-1, the V gene TRBV19; D is ambiguous. Germline assignment: CDR1 LNHDA and CDR2 SQIVND (reference sequence). Trimming removed 1 base from V and 1 base from J, with 13 bases in between. The CDR3 spans 16 residues. For the CDR3, the DNA is TGTGCCAGTAGTATAGGGTTGCAGAAGGGGAACACTGAAGCTTTCTTT. This gives the protein CASSIGLQKGNTEAFF.